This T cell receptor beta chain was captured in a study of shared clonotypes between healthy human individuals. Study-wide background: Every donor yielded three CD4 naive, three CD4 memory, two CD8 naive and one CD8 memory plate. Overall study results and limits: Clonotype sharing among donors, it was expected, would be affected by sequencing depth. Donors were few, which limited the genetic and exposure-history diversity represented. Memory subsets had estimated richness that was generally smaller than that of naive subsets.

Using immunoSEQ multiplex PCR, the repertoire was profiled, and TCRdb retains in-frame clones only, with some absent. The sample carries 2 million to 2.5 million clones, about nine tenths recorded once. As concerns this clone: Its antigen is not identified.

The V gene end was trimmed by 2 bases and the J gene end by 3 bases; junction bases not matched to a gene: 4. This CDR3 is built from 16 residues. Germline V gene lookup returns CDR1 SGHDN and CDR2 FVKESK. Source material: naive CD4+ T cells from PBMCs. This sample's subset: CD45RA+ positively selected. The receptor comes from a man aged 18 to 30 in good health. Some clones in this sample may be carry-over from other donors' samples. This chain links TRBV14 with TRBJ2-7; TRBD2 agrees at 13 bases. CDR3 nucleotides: TGTGCCAGCAGCCAACAACTAGCGGGAGGGGTCTACGAGCAGTACTTC. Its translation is CASSQQLAGGVYEQYF.